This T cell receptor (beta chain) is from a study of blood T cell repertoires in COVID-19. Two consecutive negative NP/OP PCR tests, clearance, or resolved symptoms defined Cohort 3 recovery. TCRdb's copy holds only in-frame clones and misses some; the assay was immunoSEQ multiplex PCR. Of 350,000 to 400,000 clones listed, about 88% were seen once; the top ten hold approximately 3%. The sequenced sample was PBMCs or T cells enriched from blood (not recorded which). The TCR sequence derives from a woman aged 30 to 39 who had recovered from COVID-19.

In nucleotides, the CDR3 is TGTGCCAGCAGTGCCTTCGGGACTCAATACAATGAGCAGTTCTTC. It is translated as CASSAFGTQYNEQFF. The gene calls are TRBV27 and TRBJ2-1; D perhaps matches TRBD2 (6 bases). Trimming took 5 bases from V and 4 from J, leaving 15 bases between them. Germline CDR1 and CDR2: MNHEY and SMNVEV (reference sequence). The CDR3 is 15 amino acids.